This T cell receptor beta chain emerged from a study of T and B cells in COVID-19 patients. BIOMED2 TRB-A/B primer pools were used in multiplex TRB PCR. One entry per CDR3 protein results from TCRdb running MiXCR on the multiplex PCR reads. The repertoire includes 7,500 to 8,500 distinct CDR3 sequences, around 40% of them detected once, and roughly 3% sits in the top ten. V was pared by 4 bases and J by 5 bases, with 8 bases between. The CDR3 extends over 12 amino acids. Germline values: CDR1 MNHEY, CDR2 SVGAGI. Blood genomic DNA input for TRB amplification was about 240-550 ng. The sequence was obtained from a human donor who had recovered from COVID-19. The chain carries TRBV6-5 and TRBJ1-2; unclear D gene. Material: blood. The CDR3 is CASSSRYYGYTF. The CDR3 bases are TGTGCCAGCAGTTCCCGCTATTATGGCTACACCTTC.